One and the same sample provided the 8 T cell receptor beta chains below, sequenced in a study of circulating and synovial CD4+ cells in juvenile arthritis. Data came from immunoSEQ multiplex PCR; TCRdb stores just in-frame clones and leaves some out. Among about 30,000 clones listed, approximately 92% were seen once. The specimen was CD4+ T cells from blood. The source is a human donor with juvenile idiopathic arthritis.

V gene TRBV25-1 combines with J gene TRBJ2-1; weak D call: TRBD2 (5 bases). Germline V gene lookup returns CDR1 MGHDK and CDR2 SYGVNS. V dropped 4 bases and J dropped 0 bases, with 16 bases sitting between them. The length of the CDR3 is 17 residues. The CDR3 loop reads CASSGSFAGSSYNEQFF. CDR3 coding DNA: TGTGCCAGCAGTGGAAGCTTTGCGGGTAGCTCCTACAATGAGCAGTTCTTC. The full variable domain, rest sourced from reference TRBV25-1 and TRBJ2-1, is EADIYQTPRYLVIGTGKKITLECSQTMGHDKMYWYQQDPGMELHLIHYSYGVNSTEKGDLSSESTVSRIRTEHFPLTLESARPSHTSQYLCASSGSFAGSSYNEQFFGPGTRLTVL.

This chain connects TRBV7-8 to TRBJ1-5; possibly TRBD1 for D (6 bases). Per germline, CDR1 SGHVS and CDR2 FQNEAQ. V lost 4 bases and J 13 bases, leaving 14 bases between the germline ends. This CDR3 comprises 12 residues. The CDR3 here is CASSYQGGRQHF. CDR3 DNA: TGTGCCAGCAGCTACCAAGGGGGTCGACAGCATTTT.

The chain employs TRBV28 and TRBJ2-7; D is unresolved. CDR1 and CDR2 from the germline V gene are MDHEN and SYDVKM. CDR3 length: 13 amino acids. V dropped 7 bases and J dropped 1 base, with 11 bases sitting between them. CDR3 sequence: CASTIIGSYEQYF. Written as DNA, the CDR3 is TGTGCCAGCACCATCATCGGTTCCTACGAGCAGTACTTC. The variable domain in full, with the rest retrieved from reference TRBV28 and TRBJ2-7, is DVKVTQSSRYLVKRTGEKVFLECVQDMDHENMFWYRQDPGLGLRLIYFSYDVKMKEKGDIPEGYSVSREKKERFSLILESASTNQTSMYLCASTIIGSYEQYFGPGTRLTVT.

This sequence joins TRBV7-8 and TRBJ2-1, with 9 bases aligning to TRBD2. V lost 4 bases, J lost 5 bases, and 6 bases stayed unmatched. CDR3 length: 15 amino acids. Germline V lookup: CDR1 SGHVS, CDR2 FQNEAQ. Here the CDR3 reads CASSSFLAGNNEQFF. CDR3 nucleotides: TGTGCCAGCAGCTCGTTCCTAGCGGGGAACAATGAGCAGTTCTTC.

The rearrangement uses TRBV2 and TRBJ1-2, with TRBD1 matching over 7 bases. The V gene's germline CDR1 is SNHLY and CDR2 FYNNEI. Losses at the gene ends were 9 bases for V and 3 bases for J; bases not matched to a gene: 7. The CDR3 has 13 residues. CDR3 protein: CASLPGTDYGYTF. CDR3 nucleotides: TGTGCCAGTTTGCCAGGGACAGACTATGGCTACACCTTC.

This sequence joins TRBV19 and TRBJ2-7; TRBD1 matches 7 bases. The CDR3 is 13 amino acids. The ends lost 5 bases at V and 6 bases at J; junction bases unmatched: 7. The germline CDR1 and CDR2 sequences are LNHDA and SQIVND (reference sequence). Written as DNA, the CDR3 is TGTGCCAGTAGTTTAAGGGGGACAGCCGAGCAGTACTTC. As protein: CASSLRGTAEQYF.

With regard to this clone: Additional DNA sequences in this sample encode the identical CDR3. J is TRBJ2-7 and V is TRBV7-2; D is ambiguous. The germline V and J ends were trimmed by 3 bases and 2 bases, with 2 bases remaining between them. Germline loops: CDR1 SGHTA, CDR2 FQGNSA. The CDR3 runs to 11 residues. CDR3 in amino acids: CASSFTYEQYF. CDR3 coding DNA: TGTGCCAGCAGCTTCACCTACGAGCAGTACTTC.

On this clone: One junction end does not reproduce the germline sequence, and a read error may be involved. This chain links TRBV6-1 with TRBJ2-7; 12 nucleotides match TRBD2. Germline lookup yields CDR1 MNHNS and CDR2 SASEGT. The CDR3 extends over 15 amino acids. The DNA for the CDR3 is TGTGCCAGCAGTGCAGCTAGCGGGAGGGCCAGAGAGCTGGACTTC. Amino acids: CASSAASGRARELDF.